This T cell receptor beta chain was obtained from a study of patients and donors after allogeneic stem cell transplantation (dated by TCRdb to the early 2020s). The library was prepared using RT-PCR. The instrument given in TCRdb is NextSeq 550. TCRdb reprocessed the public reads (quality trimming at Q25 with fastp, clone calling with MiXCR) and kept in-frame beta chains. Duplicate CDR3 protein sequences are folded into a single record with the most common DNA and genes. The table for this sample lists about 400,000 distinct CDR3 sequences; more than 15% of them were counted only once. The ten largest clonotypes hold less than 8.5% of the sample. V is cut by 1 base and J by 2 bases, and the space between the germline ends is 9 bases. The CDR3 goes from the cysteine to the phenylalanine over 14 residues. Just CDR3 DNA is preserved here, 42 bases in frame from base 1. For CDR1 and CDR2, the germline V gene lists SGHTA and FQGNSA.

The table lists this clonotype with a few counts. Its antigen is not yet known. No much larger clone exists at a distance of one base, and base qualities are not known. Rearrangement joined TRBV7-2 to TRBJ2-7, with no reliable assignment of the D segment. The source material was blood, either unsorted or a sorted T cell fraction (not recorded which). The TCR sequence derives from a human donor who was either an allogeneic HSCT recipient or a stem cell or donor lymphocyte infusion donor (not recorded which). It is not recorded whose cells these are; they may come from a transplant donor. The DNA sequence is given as TGTGCCAGCAGCTTAGGTTTGGGGACCTACGAGCAGTACTTC. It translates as CASSLGLGTYEQYF.